This T cell receptor beta chain was observed in a study of blood T cells in healthy people across ages. Study results and limitations: When set beside aged donors, long-lived donors presented more naive CD4+ cells and higher diversity.

V trimming: 11 bases; J trimming: 7 bases; junction bases outside the gene matches: 8. Germline CDR1 and CDR2: MGHDK and SYGVNS. This CDR3 region has 13 residues. Next came a second PCR, run for 7 to 11 cycles, which used a sample-barcoded 5' primer along with a J-beta primer mix. TCRdb ran MiXCR on the 5' RACE reads and lists one entry per CDR3 protein. Of approximately 900,000 distinct CDR3 sequences detected, roughly 50% appear once; the ten largest clones hold around an eighth. To note about this clonotype: Its antigen is as yet unknown.

This clonotype was obtained from a man under 40 in good health. Source material: blood. The chain recombines TRBV25-1 with TRBJ2-1, with 10 bases that match TRBD2. CDR3 amino acids: CAGRSGGANEQFF. The DNA of the CDR3 is TGTGCCGGGAGGAGCGGGGGGGCGAATGAGCAGTTCTTC.